This T cell receptor beta chain was captured by sequencing in a study of T cell changes during pregnancy in multiple sclerosis. The CDR3 runs 12 residues. The germline CDR1 and CDR2 sequences are WSHSY and SAAADI. Trimming shortened V by 3 bases and J by 7 bases, and 4 bases separated the two germline ends. Method: immunoSEQ multiplex PCR; TCRdb's copy keeps in-frame clones and lacks some. The sample lists tens of thousands of clones; more than 75% were seen once. This sequence joins TRBV10-2 and TRBJ1-6; D uncertain. The specimen was peripheral blood, collected in the first trimester of pregnancy. The source of this sequence is a female donor in good health, enrolled as a control in a pregnancy study. This CDR3 is CASSEANSPLHF. The CDR3 region has the DNA TGCGCCAGCAGTGAAGCAAATTCACCCCTCCACTTT.